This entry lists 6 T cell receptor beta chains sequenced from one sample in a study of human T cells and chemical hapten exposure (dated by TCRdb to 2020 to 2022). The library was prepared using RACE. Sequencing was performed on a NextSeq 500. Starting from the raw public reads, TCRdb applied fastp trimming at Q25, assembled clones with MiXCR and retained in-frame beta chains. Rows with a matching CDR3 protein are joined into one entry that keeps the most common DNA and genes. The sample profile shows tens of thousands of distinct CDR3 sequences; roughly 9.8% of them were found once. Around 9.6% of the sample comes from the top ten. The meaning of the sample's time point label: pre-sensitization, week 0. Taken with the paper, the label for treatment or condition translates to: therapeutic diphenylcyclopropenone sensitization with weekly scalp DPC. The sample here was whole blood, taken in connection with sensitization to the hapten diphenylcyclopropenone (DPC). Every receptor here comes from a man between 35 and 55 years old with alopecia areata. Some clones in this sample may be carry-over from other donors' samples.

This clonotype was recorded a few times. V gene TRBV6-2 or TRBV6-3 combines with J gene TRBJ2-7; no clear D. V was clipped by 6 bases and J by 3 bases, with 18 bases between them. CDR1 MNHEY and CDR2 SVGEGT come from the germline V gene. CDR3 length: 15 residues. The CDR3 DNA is TGTGCCAGCAGCCGCCTTACCGCCCTAAGCTACGAGCAGTACTTC. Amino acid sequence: CASSRLTALSYEQYF.

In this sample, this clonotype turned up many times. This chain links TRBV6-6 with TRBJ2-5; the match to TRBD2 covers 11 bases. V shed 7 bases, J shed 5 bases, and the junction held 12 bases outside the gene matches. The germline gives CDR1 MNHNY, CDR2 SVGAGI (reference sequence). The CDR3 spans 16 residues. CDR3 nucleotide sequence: TGTGCCAGCAACCTATTAGCGGGAGGGGGCGGGGAGACCCAGTACTTC. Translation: CASNLLAGGGGETQYF.

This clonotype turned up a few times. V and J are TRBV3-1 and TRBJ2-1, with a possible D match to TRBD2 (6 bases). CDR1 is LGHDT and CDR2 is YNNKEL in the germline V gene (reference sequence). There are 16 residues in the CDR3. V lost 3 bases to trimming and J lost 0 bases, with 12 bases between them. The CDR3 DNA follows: TGTGCCAGCAGCCAGACTAGACCGAGCTCCTACAATGAGCAGTTCTTC. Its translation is CASSQTRPSSYNEQFF.

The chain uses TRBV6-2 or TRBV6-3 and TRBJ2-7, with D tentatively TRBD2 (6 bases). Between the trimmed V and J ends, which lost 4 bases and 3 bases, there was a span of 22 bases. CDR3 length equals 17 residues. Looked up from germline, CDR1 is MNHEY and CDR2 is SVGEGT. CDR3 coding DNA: TGTGCCAGCAGTTCCCGTACGGGGGTCTACGACTTCTACGAGCAGTACTTC. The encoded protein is CASSSRTGVYDFYEQYF.

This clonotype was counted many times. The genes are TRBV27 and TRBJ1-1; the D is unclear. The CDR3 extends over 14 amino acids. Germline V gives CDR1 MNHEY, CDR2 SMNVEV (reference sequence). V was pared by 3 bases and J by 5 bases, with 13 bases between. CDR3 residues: CASSFAGLVTEAFF. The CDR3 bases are TGTGCCAGCAGTTTCGCAGGCTTAGTAACTGAAGCTTTCTTT.

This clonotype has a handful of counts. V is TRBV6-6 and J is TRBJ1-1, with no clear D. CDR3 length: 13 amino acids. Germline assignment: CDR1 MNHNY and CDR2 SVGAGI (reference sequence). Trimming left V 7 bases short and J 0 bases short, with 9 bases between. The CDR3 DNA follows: TGTGCCAGCAACGAGAACATGAACACTGAAGCTTTCTTT. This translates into CASNENMNTEAFF.